This TCR beta chain emerged from a study of immune heterogeneity within non-small cell lung tumors. This clonotype was detected a few times. Germline CDR1 and CDR2: DFQATT and SNEGSKA (reference sequence). This CDR3 is built from 12 residues. TCR beta CDR3 amplification used multiplex PCR with 32 V and 13 J primers. TCRdb redid the calling of the multiplex PCR reads with MiXCR, one entry per CDR3 protein. Among 6,500 or so distinct CDR3 sequences, roughly a fifth were seen once, and the ten largest hold approximately 15%. Template was bulk tumor genomic DNA, 450 to 750 ng per sample. Far-apart biopsies, several per primary tumor, were taken during surgery. Patients underwent curative surgery for non-small cell lung cancer (untreated and newly diagnosed).

The sequencing input was lung tumor tissue. The source of this sequence is a female donor with non-small cell lung cancer. The chain has TRBV20-1 and TRBJ2-5, with a possible D match to TRBD2 (6 bases). CDR3 in amino acids: CRVSGVSETQYF. The CDR3 bases are TGCAGGGTCTCGGGAGTGAGTGAGACCCAGTACTTC.